The clone carrying this T cell receptor (beta chain) was detected many times. Antigen specificity is unknown. Authors of the study amplified TCR beta CDR3 regions from RNA transcripts. First-round RT-PCR of the TCR CDR3 relied on the HTBI primer set. TCRdb re-called the multiplex PCR reads with MiXCR, one entry per CDR3 protein. The sample comprises a few hundred thousand distinct CDR3 sequences, around 14% of which are singletons, and 7.3% rests with the top ten. Trimming cost V 6 bases and J 3 bases, with 18 bases left between them. The CDR3 is 16 residues long. In germline, CDR1 is SNHLY, CDR2 FYNNEI. Clinical symptoms, serum thyroxine and TRAb, thyroid ultrasound and orbital computed tomography together formed the diagnostic basis. This record belongs to a study of T cells in Graves' hyperthyroidism and ophthalmopathy. General study results and limits: Clonotypes that were expanded in thyroid above 0.001 mostly appeared in blood too.

The chain carries TRBV2 and TRBJ1-5; possible D gene TRBD1, 5 bases. This receptor was obtained from a woman aged 25 to 39 with Graves' hyperthyroidism. The source material was blood. The DNA of the CDR3 is TGTGCCAGCAGGTCGAGTTCGGGGGAGAACAATCAGCCCCAGCATTTT. Protein product: CASRSSSGENNQPQHF.